This TCR beta chain was captured by sequencing in a study of T cell responses to AZD1222 COVID-19 vaccine. The CDR3 extends over 13 amino acids. Per the germline V gene, CDR1 is SEHNR and CDR2 is FQNEAQ (reference sequence). Trimming left V 3 bases short and J 7 bases short, with 12 bases between. Assay: immunoSEQ multiplex PCR; the TCRdb copy retains only in-frame clones and omits some. This table holds approximately 150,000 clones, around 90% found once. The clonotype was recovered from an adult who received the AZD1222 COVID-19 vaccine. The chain links TRBV7-9 to TRBJ1-2; D perhaps matches TRBD1 (5 bases). The starting material was peripheral blood, obtained 28 days after the second AZD1222 dose. CDR3 sequence: CASSFAVGGGYTF. The CDR3 coding sequence is TGTGCCAGCAGCTTTGCCGTCGGGGGTGGCTACACCTTC.